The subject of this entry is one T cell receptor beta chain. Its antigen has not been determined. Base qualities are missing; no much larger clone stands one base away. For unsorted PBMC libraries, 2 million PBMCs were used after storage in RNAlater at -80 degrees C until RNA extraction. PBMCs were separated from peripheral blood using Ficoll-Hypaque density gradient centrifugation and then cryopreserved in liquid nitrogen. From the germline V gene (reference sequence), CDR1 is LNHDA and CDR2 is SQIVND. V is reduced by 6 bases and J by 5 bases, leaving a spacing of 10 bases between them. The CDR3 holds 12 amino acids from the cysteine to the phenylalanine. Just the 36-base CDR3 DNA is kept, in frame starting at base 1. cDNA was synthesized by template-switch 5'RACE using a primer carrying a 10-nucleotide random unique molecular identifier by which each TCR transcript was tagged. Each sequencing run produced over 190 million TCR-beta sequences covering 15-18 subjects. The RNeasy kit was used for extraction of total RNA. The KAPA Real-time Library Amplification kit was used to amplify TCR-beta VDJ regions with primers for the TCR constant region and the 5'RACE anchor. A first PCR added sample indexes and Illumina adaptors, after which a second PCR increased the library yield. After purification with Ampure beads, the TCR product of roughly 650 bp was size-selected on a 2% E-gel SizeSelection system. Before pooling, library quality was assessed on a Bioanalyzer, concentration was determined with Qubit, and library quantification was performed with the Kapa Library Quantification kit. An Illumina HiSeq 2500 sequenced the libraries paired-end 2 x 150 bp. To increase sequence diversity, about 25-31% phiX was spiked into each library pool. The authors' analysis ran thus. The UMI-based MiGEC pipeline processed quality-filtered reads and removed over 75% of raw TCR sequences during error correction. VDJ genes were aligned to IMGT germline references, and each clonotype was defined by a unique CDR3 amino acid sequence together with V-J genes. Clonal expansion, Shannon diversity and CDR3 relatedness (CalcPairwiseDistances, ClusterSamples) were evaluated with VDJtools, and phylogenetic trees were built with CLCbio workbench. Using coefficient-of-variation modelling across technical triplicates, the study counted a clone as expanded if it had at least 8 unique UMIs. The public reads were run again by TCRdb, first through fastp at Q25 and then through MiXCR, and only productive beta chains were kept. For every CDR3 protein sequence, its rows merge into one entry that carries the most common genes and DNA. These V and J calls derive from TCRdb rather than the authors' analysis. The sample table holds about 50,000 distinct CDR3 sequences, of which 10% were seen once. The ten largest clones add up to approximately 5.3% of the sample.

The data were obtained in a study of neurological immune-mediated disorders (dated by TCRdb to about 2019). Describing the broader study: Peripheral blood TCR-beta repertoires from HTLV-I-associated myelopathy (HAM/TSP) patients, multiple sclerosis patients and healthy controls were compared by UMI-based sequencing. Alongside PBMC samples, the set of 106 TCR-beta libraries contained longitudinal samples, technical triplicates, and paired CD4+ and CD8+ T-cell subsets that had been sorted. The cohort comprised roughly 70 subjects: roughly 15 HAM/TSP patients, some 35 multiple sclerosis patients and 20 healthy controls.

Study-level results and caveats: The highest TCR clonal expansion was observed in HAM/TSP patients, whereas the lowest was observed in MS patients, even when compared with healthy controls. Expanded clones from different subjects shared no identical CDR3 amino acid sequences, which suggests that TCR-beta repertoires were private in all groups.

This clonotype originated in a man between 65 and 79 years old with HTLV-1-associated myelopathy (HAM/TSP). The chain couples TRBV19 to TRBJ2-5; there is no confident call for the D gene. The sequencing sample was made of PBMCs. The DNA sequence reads TGTGCCAGTAGCCTAAGAGCCGAGACCCAGTACTTC. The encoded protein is CASSLRAETQYF.